The T cell receptor (beta chain) described here comes from a study of cytomegalovirus exposure and HLA in healthy donors (dated by TCRdb to about 2017). With regard to the full study: An earlier analysis of fewer than 750 of the donors reported approximately 260 Gb of sequence data and 95 million to 130 million unique TCR beta sequences obtained from roughly 170 million T cells. Rather than using new phenotypic data, the later analysis identified candidate immune exposures from TCR beta sequences and from how often those sequences occurred across donors. Approximately 310 gigabases of sequencing data and approximately 91 million unique TCR sequences made up an early release that covered several hundred HLA-typed donors. Genome-wide SNP genotypes for about 65% of the 666 donors were used in a later genetic analysis, which treated that subset as a discovery cohort. The number of typed donors differed by locus: about 620-640 for A, B, C, DRB1 and DQB1; roughly 510 for DQA1; 606 for DPA1; and 450 to 480 for DPB1. An earlier analysis of fewer than 700 of the donors applied high-throughput TCR beta sequencing to assess whether each TCR beta V gene segment acted as functional or pseudogenic. The study profiled the T cell repertoires of 500 to 800 subjects by immunosequencing and related them to cytomegalovirus serostatus. Donor age, sex, ethnicity and CMV serostatus were compiled alongside the repertoire data. Class I and class II HLA loci were covered by the typing at four-digit resolution. Among the roughly 380 genotyped donors, under 90% belonged to the genetic ancestry cluster associated with self-reported Caucasian donors. On average, around 230,000 unique TCR beta nucleotide sequences were sequenced per donor among a few hundred genotyped donors of the cohort, with 15% to 20% of those sequences being non-productive. A few DR-DQ haplotypes were treated as single units for association and clustering because of strong linkage in the cohort. The study combined high-throughput TCR immunosequencing, statistical association of individual TCRs with disease status, and machine learning to predict cytomegalovirus infection status. A later analysis re-analyzed previously published TCR beta repertoires from about 730 donors and added high-resolution HLA genotyping to study TCR occurrence patterns. In addition to the first cohort of around 670 subjects, a separate validation cohort of under 150 different subjects was used. The study was designed to test whether signatures of past pathogen exposure could be identified by cataloging public T cell receptors. Every repertoire in the discovery cohort had been generated on one and the same sequencing platform.

Results the study describes overall, beyond this receptor: Because some donors lacked HLA typing at each locus, the association tests relied only on the typed subset. Only TCR beta chains were sequenced in this cohort, and the absence of alpha or paired-chain data limited detectable features. In a later genetic analysis, a missense DCLRE1C variant was associated with V-gene and J-gene trimming of TCR beta chains, and the association was replicated in an independent cohort. Correlated functional status among segregating V segments might reflect linkage disequilibrium, but an unknown experimental factor could not be ruled out. According to a later genetic analysis, donors in an Asian-associated ancestry cluster had fewer N-insertions in productive TCRs than the approximately 630-donor mean. A later analysis found that HLA-associated TCR beta chains were more clonally expanded and had lower generation probabilities than equally common non-associated chains. An earlier analysis of 450 to 750 of the donors showed that most TCR beta V segments appeared in productive rearrangements either about 87% or about 30% of the time, which broadly matched IMGT annotations. When HLA alleles, especially DR and DQ, strongly co-occurred, attributing TCR associations to individual alleles was difficult. Most TCR sequences were seen in very few donors, while some public TCRs were found in many individuals. A further reported finding was that TCR beta sequences accurately predicted the HLA-A and HLA-B alleles for most subjects in the first cohort. In a later analysis, TCR association rates were found to vary across HLA loci, with the most associated TCRs seen for DRB1 alleles and the fewest for HLA-C alleles. A later analysis found that most CMV-associated TCR beta chains appeared HLA-restricted, with HLA associations seemingly driven largely by CMV exposure. The study listed 150 to 200 TCR beta chains as associated with cytomegalovirus. The authors suggested that the approach could potentially be extended to other disease states and immunological phenotypes. Sequencing depth was assumed to be roughly uniform across donors in the presence/absence analyses, though that assumption may not hold. In a later analysis, about 16,000 TCR beta sequences were associated with specific HLA alleles at a false discovery rate of 0.05. For the cohort, immune exposure information was limited to CMV serostatus. Some IMGT-functional V segments, including TRBV6-2 and TRBV6-3, could not be distinguished by the 87-base-pair reads and were therefore excluded. The earlier analysis of almost 600 of the donors excluded seventeen rarely observed V segments, including chromosome 9 orphons, because counts were too low. A later analysis reported that several top co-occurrence clusters appeared linked to parvovirus B19, influenza, CMV and Epstein-Barr virus. In vitro tests confirmed that a few of the cytomegalovirus-associated TCR beta chains recognize cytomegalovirus antigens. The classifier was reported to diagnose cytomegalovirus status with high specificity and sensitivity in both the original and validation cohorts. A cluster of highly shared sequence variants was judged likely to be a technical artifact of the sequencing pipeline.

Library prep was done by the immunoSEQ multiplex PCR assay. For the multiplex PCR, a mixture combining 60 forward primers for TCR Vbeta segments and 13 reverse primers for TCR Jbeta segments was used. A multiplex PCR assay on genomic DNA amplified the CDR3 region of rearranged TCR beta genes. Amplified TCR beta libraries were sequenced as 87-base-pair reads on the Illumina HiSeq System. The authors' analysis ran thus. A later analysis tallied around 80 million unique TCR beta chains across the 600 to 700 repertoires, and around 10 million of those chains were shared by two or more donors. Raw reads were error-corrected and collapsed into unique sequences by a nearest-neighbor algorithm in which closely related sequences were merged to remove PCR and sequencing errors. To assign V, D and J gene segments, CDR3 sequences were aligned to IMGT reference sequences. For a sequence to be retained, at least a six-nucleotide match to both a V gene segment and a J gene segment was required. A rearrangement counted as productive if the CDR3 had no stop codons and remained in frame with V and J, and every other rearrangement counted as non-productive. CDR3 was defined by IMGT convention, running from the second conserved V-encoded cysteine to the conserved J-encoded phenylalanine. The earlier analysis of 500 to 750 of the donors excluded any sequence lacking an unambiguous match to a single V gene segment. An earlier analysis of several hundred of the donors classified V segments as functional when productive rearrangements were above 56.7% and as segregating when the standard deviation between donors was above 5%. To diagnose cytomegalovirus status from the catalog of TCR beta chain sequences, a statistical classification framework was built. A later analysis assigned V and J genes by comparing TCR nucleotide sequences with IMGT/GENE-DB human TR gene sequences. In a later analysis, CDR3 sequences and most-parsimonious VDJ recombination scenarios were assigned using the TCRdist pipeline. A later analysis defined each TCR beta chain by its CDR3 amino acid sequence plus V-gene family, and excluded reads lacking a unique V-gene family. A later analysis removed 550 to 650 highly shared, low-generation-probability nucleotide sequences to deal with suspected cross-contamination and a sequencing artifact. For each public chain, a later analysis derived a clonal expansion index from normalized ranks of inferred template counts within each repertoire. In a later analysis, generation probabilities were computed with a VDJ recombination model fitted to out-of-frame rearrangements, and the resulting probabilities were checked against IGoR. In a later analysis, hypergeometric tests were used to score TCR-TCR, TCR-HLA and TCR-CMV co-occurrence, with a repertoire-size bias correction applied to TCR pairs. False discovery rates were estimated in a later analysis by permuting HLA or CMV assignments 20 times. In a later analysis, co-occurring TCRs were grouped using DBSCAN, and TCRdist sequence similarity was added for clustering within HLA-allele-positive subsets. Repertoires with fewer than 30,000 or more than 120,000 public chains were left out of co-occurrence clustering, as were a handful of repertoires with anomalous nucleotide sharing. TCRdb mirrors the immuneACCESS table, restricted to in-frame sequences. Some clones are absent from its copies; in checked studies, under half trace to an unresolved V gene, and the reason for the others is unknown. For V, J and clone size, that table is used; D and trimming come from the DNA. The sample table holds approximately 100,000 clones, of which over 70% were seen once. In total, the top ten clones hold 8% to 13% of the sample.

Reading from cysteine to phenylalanine, the CDR3 counts 14 amino acids. Solely the CDR3 DNA is kept, with 42 bases framed from the first base. The V end loses 2 bases and the J end loses 9 bases, and a stretch of 17 bases separates them. Via the germline V gene, CDR1 is MGHRA and CDR2 YSYEKL. In total, more than 500 healthy bone marrow donors made up the cohort. Cohort members were all nominally healthy when sampled, although unrecorded immune exposures were likely present. The donor was CMV seronegative and was included in the group of a few hundred seronegative cohort members. A peripheral blood sample was collected from each donor, and TCR beta sequencing was performed on peripheral blood mononuclear cells. Genomic DNA was extracted from the blood cell samples with the Qiagen DNeasy Blood Extraction Kit. In regard to this clone: Its recognized antigen is unknown. The input lacks base qualities; no much larger clone sits a single base away.

This receptor was identified in a man over 45 in good health and CMV-seronegative. The rearranged chain carries TRBV4-1 and TRBJ2-7; a tentative D call is TRBD2 (6 bases match). The sequenced sample consisted of PBMCs. In nucleotides, the sequence is TGCGCCAGCAGCCAACAGGGCGCCATGGAGGGGCAGTACTTC. This yields the protein CASSQQGAMEGQYF.